This note documents a single T cell receptor beta chain sequence. No cognate antigen has been identified for it. No clone much larger than this one lies a single base away; base qualities are absent. The entire amount of isolated RNA was reverse transcribed using the High Capacity cDNA Reverse Transcription Kit, so the sequenced TCRB transcripts were expressed ones. Deep immunoSEQ sequencing was performed on naive, central memory and regulatory T cell samples, with an average of roughly 3.5 million total reads per sample. Sorted cells were lysed in RLT buffer, and RNA was extracted using DNase-treated RNeasy Micro or Mini kits according to cell number. Each cell subset was processed separately to prevent cross-contamination, with patient and healthy donor samples processed together. The immunoSEQ multiplex PCR was used to amplify TCRB sequences from cDNA, yielding 87-bp fragments that span the CDR3 region. The amplicons were sequenced using the Illumina HiSeq platform. The study's own analysis went as follows. Synthetic template baselines were used to correct PCR bias computationally, reads within Hamming distance 2 were collapsed together, and singletons that could not be merged were discarded. Reads were aligned against IMGT to assign V, D and J genes, CDR3 length and insertions or deletions at six rearrangement sites. Within each subset, clonotype counts were normalized to the number of sorted cells before true diversity and Gini coefficients were calculated with the tcR R package. Repertoire sharing was quantified using the overlap coefficient calculated on TCRB nucleotide sequences. Out-of-frame TCRB sequences from naive cells were analyzed as a proxy for the pre-selection repertoire. The immuneACCESS repertoire file appears here via TCRdb, limited to in-frame rearrangements. These files lack a portion of the clones; in checked studies, under half of the deficit traces to unresolved V genes, and the cause of the others is not known. V and J calls and clone size are as listed in that table; D and trimming were resolved from the DNA. The sample has 350,000 to 450,000 clones on record, roughly 13% of them singletons. The top ten clones comprise 0.01% of the sample.

This sample stems from a study of beta chain features in type 1 diabetes (dated by TCRdb to 2017 to 2018). As for the study more broadly: Mean age, gender distribution, total cell number and subset yield did not differ between patients and healthy donors. In the study, TCRB repertoires of sorted circulating CD4+ T cell subsets from recently diagnosed type 1 diabetes patients were compared with those of matched healthy donors. Regulatory and stem cell-like memory subsets were obtained from only 8 patients and about eight healthy donors, while naive and central memory subsets were obtained from all 30 or so donors. A total of roughly 100 million sorted cells were examined across all samples, and RNA yield correlated strongly with the number of cells per subset. Broader findings and caveats from the paper: At VDJ recombination sites, type 1 diabetes patients had fewer insertions and more deleted nucleotides, which implies abnormalities in thymic rearrangement. Shorter templates might be favored by PCR, yet because patient and control samples were amplified and corrected together, any such skew would affect both groups equally. Because cDNA was sequenced instead of genomic DNA, highly expressing activated cells could be over-represented, though the groups showed no difference in activation or CD3 levels. In all four CD4+ subsets, TCRB CDR3 length was moderately but significantly shorter in type 1 diabetes patients. Naive, central memory and regulatory TCRB repertoires appeared more similar among patients than among healthy donors. Because the HLA sub-analyses included only small numbers of individuals, any influence of HLA type on TCRB rearrangement was left unresolved.

Via the germline V gene, CDR1 is SGDLS and CDR2 YYNGEE. Inclusive of the bounding cysteine and phenylalanine, the CDR3 is 15 residues long. The kept DNA is CDR3 alone, 45 bases in frame from the first base. Clipping removes 4 bases from V and 4 bases from J, with 9 as the unmatched junction base count. From each donor, a single peripheral blood sample of about 116 mL on average was drawn into heparinised tubes. Naive, central memory, regulatory and stem cell-like memory CD4+ T cells were sorted on a BD FACSAria II using a panel including CD45RO, CCR7, CD25, CD127, CD95 and CD27. Every sorted population had a purity above 95%. PBMCs were separated immediately by Lymphoprep density gradient centrifugation and were stained directly, without being cultured. To minimize batch effects, samples were stained and sorted in pairs, one healthy donor with one patient per experiment.

The TCR comes from a woman between 18 and 29 years old with type 1 diabetes. The rearranged chain carries TRBV9 and TRBJ2-5; TRBD1 agrees with 8 junctional bases. The sequenced sample consisted of naive CD4+ T cells from blood. The meaning of the sample's cell subset or site label: true naive CD4+ T cells. In nucleotide form, the sequence is TGTGCCAGCAGCTTCAAGGACAGGGCGGGAGAGACCCAGTACTTC. This gives the protein CASSFKDRAGETQYF.